This TCR beta chain was obtained from a study of blood T cell repertoires in COVID-19. On the study more broadly: Specimens from acute and convalescent COVID-19 originated in the United States, Italy and Spain. Sources were T cells, B-cell-depleted T cells, or PBMCs; the material itself was cDNA or gDNA.

Germline V gives CDR1 SNHLY, CDR2 FYNNEI. The ends lost 6 bases at V and 1 base at J; junction bases unmatched: 13. This CDR3 comprises 17 residues. In this sample, this clone turned up once. In the authors' workflow: The authors estimated nucleated cell counts from reference gene primer amplification. The repertoire was sequenced with immunoSEQ multiplex PCR; TCRdb's copy has only in-frame clones and lacks some. That table is the source of V, J and clone size, and D and trimming were worked out from the DNA. The sample contains approximately 100,000 clones, roughly 87% of which appear only once. Sequenced material: peripheral blood. The V gene is TRBV2, the J gene TRBJ2-7; 9 nucleotides match TRBD1. The TCR sequence derives from a woman older than 75 with active COVID-19. The CDR3 sequence is CASSLIPLGQGSYEQYF. The CDR3 region has the DNA TGTGCCAGCAGCCTCATACCCCTGGGACAGGGATCCTACGAGCAGTACTTC. Based on the CDR3 plus reference TRBV2 and TRBJ2-7, the full variable domain is EPEVTQTPSHQVTQMGQEVILRCVPISNHLYFYWYRQILGQKVEFLVSFYNNEISEKSEIFDDQFSVERPDGSNFTLKIRSTKLEDSAMYFCASSLIPLGQGSYEQYFGPGTRLTVT.